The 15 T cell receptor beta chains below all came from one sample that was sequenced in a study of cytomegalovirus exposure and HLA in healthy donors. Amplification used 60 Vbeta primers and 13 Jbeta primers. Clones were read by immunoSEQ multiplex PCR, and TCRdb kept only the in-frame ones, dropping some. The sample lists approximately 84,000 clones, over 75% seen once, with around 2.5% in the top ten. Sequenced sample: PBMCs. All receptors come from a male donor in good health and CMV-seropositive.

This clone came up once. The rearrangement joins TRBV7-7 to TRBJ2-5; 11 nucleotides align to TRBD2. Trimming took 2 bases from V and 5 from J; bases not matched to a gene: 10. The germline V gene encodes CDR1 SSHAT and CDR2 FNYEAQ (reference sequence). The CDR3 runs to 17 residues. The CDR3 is CASSLSQLAGAGETQYF. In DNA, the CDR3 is TGTGCCAGCAGCTTAAGCCAACTAGCGGGAGCCGGTGAGACCCAGTACTTC.

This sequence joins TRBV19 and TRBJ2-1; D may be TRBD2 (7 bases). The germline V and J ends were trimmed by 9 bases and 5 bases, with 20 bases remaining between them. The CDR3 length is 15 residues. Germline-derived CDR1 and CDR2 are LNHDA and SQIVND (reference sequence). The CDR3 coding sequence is TGTGCCAGAGGGGGGGGACCGTATTCCCACAATGAGCAGTTCTTC. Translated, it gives CARGGGPYSHNEQFF.

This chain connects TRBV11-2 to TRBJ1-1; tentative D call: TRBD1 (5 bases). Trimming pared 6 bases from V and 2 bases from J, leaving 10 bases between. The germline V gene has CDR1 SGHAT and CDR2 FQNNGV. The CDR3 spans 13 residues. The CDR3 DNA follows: TGTGCCAGCAGAGCACAGGATAACACTGAAGCTTTCTTT. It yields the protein CASRAQDNTEAFF.

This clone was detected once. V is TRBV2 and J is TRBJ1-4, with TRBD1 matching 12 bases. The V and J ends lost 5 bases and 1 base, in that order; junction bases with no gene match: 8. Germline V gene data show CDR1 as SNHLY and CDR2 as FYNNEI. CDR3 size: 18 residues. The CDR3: CASSPGQGALGTNEKLFF. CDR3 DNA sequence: TGTGCCAGCAGTCCGGGACAGGGGGCTCTTGGAACTAATGAAAAACTGTTTTTT.

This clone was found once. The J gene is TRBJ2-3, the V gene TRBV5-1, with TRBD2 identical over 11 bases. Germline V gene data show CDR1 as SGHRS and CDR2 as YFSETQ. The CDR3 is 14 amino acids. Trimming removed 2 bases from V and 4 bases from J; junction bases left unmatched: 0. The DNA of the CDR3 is TGCGCCAGCAGCTTTAGCGGGAGGGCAGATACGCAGTATTTT. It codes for CASSFSGRADTQYF.

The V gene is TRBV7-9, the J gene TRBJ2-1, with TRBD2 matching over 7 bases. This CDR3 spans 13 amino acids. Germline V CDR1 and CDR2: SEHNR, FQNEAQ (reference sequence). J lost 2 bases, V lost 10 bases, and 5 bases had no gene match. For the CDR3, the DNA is TGTGCCATTTTAGCGGGCGCCTACAATGAGCAGTTCTTC. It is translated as CAILAGAYNEQFF.

Here the CDR3 DNA reads TGTGCCTGGAGTGTAAGGGGGCTTTGGATTTCCTACGAGCAGTACTTC. As protein: CAWSVRGLWISYEQYF. The rearrangement uses TRBV30 and TRBJ2-7; TRBD1 matches at 7 bases. Germline CDR1 is GTSNPN and CDR2 is SVGIG (reference sequence). With 0 bases clipped from V and 1 base from J, the junction kept 9 bases outside the gene matches. CDR3 length: 16 amino acids.

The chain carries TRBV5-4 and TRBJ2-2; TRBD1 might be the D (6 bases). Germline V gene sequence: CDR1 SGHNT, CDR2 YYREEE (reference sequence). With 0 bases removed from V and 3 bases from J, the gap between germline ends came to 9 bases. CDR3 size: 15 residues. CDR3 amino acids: CASSLDRDHTGELFF. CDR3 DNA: TGTGCCAGCAGCTTGGACAGGGACCACACCGGGGAGCTGTTTTTT.

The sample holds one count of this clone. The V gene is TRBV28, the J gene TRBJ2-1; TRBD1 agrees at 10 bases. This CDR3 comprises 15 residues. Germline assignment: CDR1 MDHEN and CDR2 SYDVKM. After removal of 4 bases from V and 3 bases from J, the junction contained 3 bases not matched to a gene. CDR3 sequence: CASSSGTGDYNEQFF. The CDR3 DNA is TGTGCCAGCAGTTCGGGGACAGGGGACTACAATGAGCAGTTCTTC.

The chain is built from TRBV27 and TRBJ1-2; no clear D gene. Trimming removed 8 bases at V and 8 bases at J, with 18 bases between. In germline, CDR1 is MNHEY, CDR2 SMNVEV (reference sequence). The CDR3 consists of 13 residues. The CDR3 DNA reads TGTGCCAGCGGACTTTCGGGCCGGGGAGGCTACACCTTC. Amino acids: CASGLSGRGGYTF.

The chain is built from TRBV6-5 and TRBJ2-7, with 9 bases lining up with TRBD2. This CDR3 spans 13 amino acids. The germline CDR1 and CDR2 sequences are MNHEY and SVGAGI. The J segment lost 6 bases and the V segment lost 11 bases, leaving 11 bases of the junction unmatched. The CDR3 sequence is CAAREGPDVEQYF. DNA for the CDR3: TGTGCCGCGCGGGAGGGCCCTGACGTCGAGCAGTACTTC.

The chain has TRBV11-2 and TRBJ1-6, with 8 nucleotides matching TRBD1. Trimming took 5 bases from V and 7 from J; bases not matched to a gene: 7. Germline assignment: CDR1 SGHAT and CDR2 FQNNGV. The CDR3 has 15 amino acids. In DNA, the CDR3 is TGTGCCAGCAGCGGTCGGACAGGGCGGAATTCACCCCTCCACTTT. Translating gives CASSGRTGRNSPLHF.

CDR3 region: CASSSPLLSEQYF. DNA of the CDR3: TGTGCCAGCAGCTCACCTTTACTGAGCGAGCAGTACTTC. The chain employs TRBV7-9 and TRBJ2-7; D call uncertain. Trimming shortened V by 4 bases and J by 6 bases, and 13 bases separated the two germline ends. The CDR3 is 13 residues long. Per germline, CDR1 SEHNR and CDR2 FQNEAQ (reference sequence). Filled out from reference TRBV7-9 and TRBJ2-7, the complete variable domain reads DTGVSQNPRHKITKRGQNVTFRCDPISEHNRLYWYRQTLGQGPEFLTYFQNEAQLEKSRLLSDRFSAERPKGSFSTLEIQRTEQGDSAMYLCASSSPLLSEQYFGPGTRLTVT.

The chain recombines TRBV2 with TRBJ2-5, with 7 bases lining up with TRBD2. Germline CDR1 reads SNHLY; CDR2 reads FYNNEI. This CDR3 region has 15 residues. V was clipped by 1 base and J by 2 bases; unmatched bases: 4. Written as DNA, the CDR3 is TGTGCCAGCAGTGAAGGGGGACTACGGCAAGAGACCCAGTACTTC. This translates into CASSEGGLRQETQYF.

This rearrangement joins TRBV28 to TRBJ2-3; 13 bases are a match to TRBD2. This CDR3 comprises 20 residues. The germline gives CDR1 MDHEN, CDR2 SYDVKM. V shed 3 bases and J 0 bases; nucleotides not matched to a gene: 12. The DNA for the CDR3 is TGTGCCAGCAGTTTCGCCGTCCCCGGGACTAGCGGGATAAGCACAGATACGCAGTATTTT. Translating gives CASSFAVPGTSGISTDTQYF.